Detailed here is one T cell receptor (beta chain). This entry belongs to a study of blood T cells in healthy people across ages. J was trimmed by 4 bases and V by 4 bases; bases with no gene match: 9. The germline gives CDR1 SGHAT, CDR2 FQNNGV. The CDR3 has 16 residues. For the second PCR, which ran for roughly 6 to 12 cycles, a sample-barcoded 5' primer and a J-beta primer mix were used. Every cDNA molecule bore a tag from a template-switch adaptor containing 12 random nucleotides. MiXCR, run by TCRdb on the 5' RACE reads, gives a single entry per CDR3 protein. The sample carries about 570,000 distinct CDR3 sequences, 27% recorded once.

The sequenced sample consisted of blood. V gene TRBV11-2 combines with J gene TRBJ2-7; 11 bases agree with TRBD2. The source is a woman in her 70s in good health. The CDR3 nucleotides are TGTGCCAGCAGCTCTCTACTAGCGGGAGTAATGTACGAGCAGTACTTC. Amino acid sequence: CASSSLLAGVMYEQYF.